These 9 T cell receptor beta chains share one sample of origin, sequenced in a study of T cell changes during pregnancy in multiple sclerosis (dated by TCRdb to the late 2010s). The method behind the library was the immunoSEQ multiplex PCR assay. TCRdb retrieved this table from immuneACCESS and kept in-frame rearrangements only. Not all clones are present; in checked studies, unresolved V genes account for under half, and no reason is known for the remainder. In all, the sample holds roughly 63,000 clones, and about 90% of those were seen once. The ten biggest clones cover about 2% of the sample. The source was peripheral blood, collected in the second trimester of pregnancy. These TCRs come from a female donor in good health, enrolled as a control in a pregnancy study.

This clone was observed a single time. The rearrangement joins TRBV5-1 to TRBJ2-7; 8 nucleotides agree with TRBD2. The trim removed 0 bases at V and 3 bases at J, leaving 8 bases unmatched. Germline-derived CDR1 and CDR2 are SGHRS and YFSETQ. The CDR3 is 16 residues long. The CDR3 protein is CASSLARGGNDYEQYF. CDR3 sequence (DNA): TGCGCCAGCAGCTTGGCGCGCGGGGGGAATGACTACGAGCAGTACTTC.

This clone appeared a single time. V gene TRBV12-5 combines with J gene TRBJ2-2, with D perhaps TRBD2 (5 bases). There are 14 residues in the CDR3. From germline, CDR1 is LGHNT and CDR2 FRNRAP. V lost 7 bases to trimming and J lost 4 bases, with 13 bases between them. Here the CDR3 DNA reads TGTGCTAGTGCCCCCGTGGGGAGCACCGGGGAGCTGTTTTTT. Translating it yields CASAPVGSTGELFF.

With regard to this clone: One junction end does not reproduce the germline sequence, and a read error may be involved. This same CDR3 is encoded by further DNA sequences in the sample. The V gene is TRBV2, the J gene TRBJ2-7; 7 bases fit TRBD1. This CDR3 is 14 amino acids long. CDR1 is SNHLY and CDR2 is FYNNEI in the germline V gene. This CDR3 reads CASSEEGAGYEQYF. DNA of the CDR3: TGTGCCAGCAGTGAAGAGGGGGCGGGTTACGAACAGTACTTC. The variable domain in full, completed from reference TRBV2 and TRBJ2-7, reads EPEVTQTPSHQVTQMGQEVILRCVPISNHLYFYWYRQILGQKVEFLVSFYNNEISEKSEIFDDQFSVERPDGSNFTLKIRSTKLEDSAMYFCASSEEGAGYEQYFGPGTRLTVT.

V and J are TRBV19 and TRBJ2-1; 10 bases are shared with TRBD2. V dropped 7 bases and J dropped 9; count of bases not matched to a gene: 6. CDR1 and CDR2 from the germline V gene are LNHDA and SQIVND (reference sequence). The CDR3 is 13 amino acids. The CDR3 DNA follows: TGTGCCAGTACCCGCCTAGCGGGGGTTGAGCAGTTCTTC. This translates into CASTRLAGVEQFF.

This clone appeared once. This chain uses TRBV2 with TRBJ1-5; TRBD1 matches at 7 bases. This CDR3 spans 15 amino acids. V was pared by 6 bases and J by 2 bases, with 7 bases of the junction left unmatched. CDR1 is SNHLY and CDR2 is FYNNEI in the germline V gene. CDR3 coding DNA: TGTGCCAGCAGCGTAGGACAGGCGGGCAATCAGCCCCAGCATTTT. Amino acids: CASSVGQAGNQPQHF.

The chain is built from TRBV30 and TRBJ1-4; no clear D. There are 10 residues in the CDR3. Germline loops: CDR1 GTSNPN, CDR2 SVGIG (reference sequence). The CDR3 sequence is CSTPPEKLFF. The CDR3 nucleotides read TGTAGCACCCCTCCGGAAAAACTGTTTTTT.

This chain connects TRBV12-5 to TRBJ1-1; D perhaps matches TRBD1 (5 bases). Germline lookup yields CDR1 LGHNT and CDR2 FRNRAP. V was cut by 0 bases and J by 4 bases, with 15 bases left in between. This CDR3 spans 16 amino acids. The CDR3 DNA reads as TGTGCTAGTGGTTTGGTACAAGGGGTCCGCAGCACTGAAGCTTTCTTT. Its translation is CASGLVQGVRSTEAFF.

This clone was seen once. The chain employs TRBV30 and TRBJ2-4, with 7 bases aligning to TRBD2. The CDR3 extends over 15 amino acids. In germline, CDR1 is GTSNPN, CDR2 SVGIG (reference sequence). Trimming at V came to 1 base and at J to 8 bases, leaving 11 bases not matched to a gene. The CDR3 reads CAWSGSWGGVDIQYF. The CDR3 nucleotides are TGTGCCTGGAGTGGTTCGTGGGGAGGGGTGGACATTCAGTACTTC.

In DNA, the CDR3 is TGTGCCAGCAGTCAACAGGGAATCGTCTATGGCTACACCTTC. Protein product: CASSQQGIVYGYTF. V gene TRBV7-2 combines with J gene TRBJ1-2; D perhaps matches TRBD1 (6 bases). The germline V gene has CDR1 SGHTA and CDR2 FQGNSA. This CDR3 is built from 14 residues. V dropped 6 bases and J dropped 4 bases, with 15 bases sitting between them.